A single sample is the source of the 21 T cell receptor beta chains below, sequenced in a study of blood T cells in healthy people across ages. Alongside a J-beta primer mix, a sample-barcoded 5' primer served in a second PCR lasting 7 to 11 cycles. Each CDR3 protein is one row after TCRdb ran MiXCR on the 5' RACE reads. Counted here are almost 550,000 distinct CDR3 sequences, more than 20% occurring once; the ten biggest clones make up under 9%. This same sample was also part of a study on T cells of mothers and their children.

Sequenced material: blood. The source of these receptors is a boy between 10 and 17 years old in good health.

The rearrangement links TRBV13 to TRBJ2-7; 8 bases map to TRBD1. V was clipped by 6 bases and J by 7 bases; unmatched bases: 8. The germline V gene encodes CDR1 PRHDT and CDR2 FYEKMQ (reference sequence). This CDR3 is built from 13 residues. Written as DNA, the CDR3 is TGTGCCAGCAGACAGGGGGTAATGGGGGAGCAGTACTTC. Encoded protein: CASRQGVMGEQYF.

The chain recombines TRBV29-1 with TRBJ2-7; 11 nucleotides align to TRBD2. Germline values: CDR1 SQVTM, CDR2 ANQGSEA. This CDR3 is built from 13 residues. V lost 6 bases to trimming and J lost 3 bases; unmatched junction nucleotides: 4. CDR3 protein: CSVGTSGNYEQYF. In DNA form, the CDR3 reads TGCAGCGTCGGGACTAGCGGAAACTACGAGCAGTACTTC.

This clonotype was observed a handful of times. The V gene is TRBV12-3 or TRBV12-4, the J gene TRBJ2-7; the match to TRBD2 covers 11 bases. The end of the DNA fits TRBJ2-1 better, so the J call may be wrong. CDR3 length: 19 amino acids. The CDR3 DNA reads TGTGCCAGCAGTTCCGTTCGGATTCATGGGACTAGCGGTGTGAATGAGCAGTTCTTC. This sequence encodes CASSSVRIHGTSGVNEQFF.

This clonotype was observed a handful of times. The chain links TRBV4-2 to TRBJ2-7; TRBD2 is a possible D gene (5 bases). CDR1 is LGHNA, CDR2 YNFKEQ, per germline. The V end lost 0 bases, the J end lost 1 base, and 10 bases lay between the germline ends. The length of the CDR3 is 15 residues. Here the CDR3 DNA reads TGTGCCAGCAGCCAAGAGGCTAGCAATTCCTACGAGCAGTACTTC. Protein: CASSQEASNSYEQYF.

This clonotype was recorded a few times. The limits of the CDR3 on the DNA are not certain, so only TCRdb's listed CDR3 is given. The chain links TRBV9 to TRBJ1-2; the D call in the table, TRBD1, was not verified against the DNA. The CDR3 is 15 residues long, counting both termini. Germline V gene lookup returns CDR1 SGDLS and CDR2 YYNGEE. CDR3: CASTPVGRGAIGCTF.

J is TRBJ2-2 and V is TRBV4-3, with no clear D. This CDR3 has 14 residues. Germline V CDR1 and CDR2: LGHNA, YSLEER. V was clipped by 4 bases and J by 1 base, with 7 bases between them. The CDR3 loop reads CASSRQENTGELFF. The CDR3 coding sequence is TGCGCCAGCAGCCGACAAGAGAACACCGGGGAGCTGTTTTTT.

This rearrangement joins TRBV6-5 to TRBJ2-5; 8 nucleotides align to TRBD1. The trim removed 0 bases at V and 0 bases at J, leaving 9 bases unmatched. This CDR3 spans 18 amino acids. The germline CDR1 and CDR2 sequences are MNHEY and SVGAGI. This CDR3 is CASSYSGRGQENQETQYF. The CDR3 coding sequence is TGTGCCAGCAGTTACTCGGGTAGGGGACAGGAGAACCAAGAGACCCAGTACTTC.

The chain carries TRBV28 and TRBJ2-1; the D is unclear. This CDR3 comprises 12 residues. The germline CDR1 and CDR2 sequences are MDHEN and SYDVKM. V gave up 1 base and J gave up 10 bases, with 8 bases separating them. CDR3 region: CASSLSEVEQFF. The CDR3 coding sequence is TGTGCCAGCAGTTTATCTGAGGTCGAGCAGTTCTTC.

As concerns this clonotype: Sequence at one end of the junction differs from germline and may be a read error. The V gene is TRBV3-1, the J gene TRBJ1-2; tentatively, D is TRBD1 (6 bases). The length of the CDR3 is 16 residues. The V gene's germline CDR1 is LGHDT and CDR2 YNNKEL (reference sequence). CDR3 sequence: CVSSQVGGTTHYGYTF. CDR3 sequence (DNA): TGTGTCAGCAGCCAAGTAGGCGGGACAACACACTATGGCTACACCTTC.

This clonotype was observed a few times. This chain joins TRBV2 and TRBJ1-5; D unresolved. Trimming stripped 7 bases from V and 7 bases from J, with 14 bases between. The germline CDR1 and CDR2 sequences are SNHLY and FYNNEI. The CDR3 loop spans 13 amino acids. The CDR3 region has the DNA TGTGCCAGCACCAAGGAGGAAGGGCAGCCCCAGCATTTT. Protein product: CASTKEEGQPQHF.

Ten or more counts support this clonotype. The chain joins TRBV27 to TRBJ2-5, with D perhaps TRBD2 (5 bases). The V and J ends lost 4 bases and 0 bases respectively, with 12 bases between them. Germline loops: CDR1 MNHEY, CDR2 SMNVEV (reference sequence). The CDR3 length is 15 residues. CDR3 in amino acids: CASSWRARYQETQYF. The CDR3 coding sequence is TGTGCCAGCAGTTGGCGGGCGCGATACCAAGAGACCCAGTACTTC.

There are many counts of this clonotype. The rearrangement joins TRBV6-2 or TRBV6-3 to TRBJ2-3, with 14 bases fitting TRBD2. The germline V gene encodes CDR1 MNHEY and CDR2 SVGEGT. There are 16 residues in the CDR3. Losses at the gene ends were 2 bases for V and 10 bases for J; bases not matched to a gene: 8. The CDR3 here is CASSYHLTSGRAAQYF. As DNA, the CDR3 is TGTGCCAGCAGTTACCACCTGACTAGCGGGAGGGCCGCGCAGTATTTT.

This clonotype was observed many times. An end of the junction differs from the germline gene, which may be a read error. The gene calls are TRBV7-9 and TRBJ1-1; possible D gene TRBD1, 5 bases. CDR3 size: 13 residues. Germline V gives CDR1 SEHNR, CDR2 FQNEAQ (reference sequence). The CDR3 reads CASSYTGNTEAFF. The CDR3 region has the DNA TGCGCCAGCAGCTACACAGGGAACACTGAAGCTTTCTTT.

V gene TRBV20-1 combines with J gene TRBJ1-6; 9 bases align to TRBD1. V shed 6 bases and J 5 bases; nucleotides not matched to a gene: 5. The CDR3 runs to 14 residues. Germline CDR1 is DFQATT and CDR2 is SNEGSKA (reference sequence). The CDR3 DNA follows: TGCAGTGCCGCGGACAGGGGCGATAATTCACCCCTCCACTTT. Translation: CSAADRGDNSPLHF.

The chain links TRBV2 to TRBJ2-2; 10 positions match TRBD1. The CDR3 contains 15 residues. After removal of 7 bases from V and 4 bases from J, the junction contained 6 bases not matched to a gene. Germline loops: CDR1 SNHLY, CDR2 FYNNEI. CDR3 in DNA: TGTGCCAGCAAAGGAGACAGGGGGCGCACCGGGGAGCTGTTTTTT. It is translated as CASKGDRGRTGELFF.

V usage is TRBV10-3 and J usage is TRBJ2-1, with D unclear. TRBJ2-7 explains the end of the DNA better; the J call may be wrong. This CDR3 is built from 14 residues. Germline V gives CDR1 ENHRY, CDR2 SYGVKD. CDR3 sequence: CAISEVGIYYEQYF. The CDR3 DNA sequence: TGTGCCATCAGTGAGGTGGGGATTTATTACGAGCAGTACTTC.

This clonotype turned up a few times. One end of the junction fails to match germline, which may point to a read error. The chain has TRBV7-2 and TRBJ2-2; 7 positions agree with TRBD2. CDR1 and CDR2 (germline): SGHTA, FQGNSA. The CDR3 consists of 15 residues. For the CDR3, the DNA is TGTGCCTGCAGCTTACAAGCGGGAAACACCGGGGAGCTGTTTTTT. Its translation is CACSLQAGNTGELFF.

This clonotype has only a few counts. The chain recombines TRBV28 with TRBJ2-5; D is perhaps TRBD1 or TRBD2 (6 bases each). The J call is uncertain, as TRBJ2-1 better fits the DNA end. Germline assignment: CDR1 MDHEN and CDR2 SYDVKM. The CDR3 contains 15 residues. The CDR3 DNA is TGTGCCAGCAGTGGGGGGCCTTTTAAATACAATGAGCAGTTCTTC. It translates to CASSGGPFKYNEQFF.

This clonotype was detected a few times. The chain recombines TRBV7-3 with TRBJ2-1, with D perhaps matching TRBD2 (6 bases). Germline V gene lookup returns CDR1 SGHTA and CDR2 FQGTGA. V was trimmed by 5 bases and J by 7 bases, leaving 12 bases between them. The CDR3 is made up of 13 amino acids. The CDR3 loop is CASSPPSENEQFF. CDR3 bases: TGTGCCAGCAGCCCCCCTAGCGAGAATGAGCAGTTCTTC.

There are a few counts of this clonotype. The J gene is TRBJ1-1, the V gene TRBV9; D uncertain. The CDR3 is made up of 15 amino acids. Germline-derived CDR1 and CDR2 are SGDLS and YYNGEE. Trimming stripped 0 bases from V and 0 bases from J, with 9 bases between. CDR3 sequence reads: CASSVGATMNTEAFF. The CDR3 bases are TGTGCCAGCAGCGTAGGCGCCACTATGAACACTGAAGCTTTCTTT.

This clonotype has more than one count but fewer than ten. The chain recombines TRBV14 with TRBJ2-1; D remains ambiguous. CDR1 SGHDN and CDR2 FVKESK come from the germline V gene. Between the trimmed V and J ends, which lost 0 bases and 0 bases, there was a span of 21 bases. This CDR3 contains 20 residues. The CDR3 DNA reads as TGTGCCAGCAGCCAAGATCTTGGACCTCTTGGCGGAGCCTCCTACAATGAGCAGTTCTTC. Translation gives CASSQDLGPLGGASYNEQFF.